What follows is one T cell receptor (beta chain) and its context. The sample originates from a study of blood T cell repertoires in COVID-19. Study-wide background: T cells, B-cell-depleted T cells, or PBMCs provided the cDNA or gDNA that served as material.

This CDR3 has 17 amino acids. From germline, CDR1 is SGHDT and CDR2 YYEEEE. Trimming pared 3 bases from V and 0 bases from J, leaving 16 bases between. Method: immunoSEQ multiplex PCR; TCRdb's copy keeps in-frame clones and lacks some. The repertoire consists of 200,000 to 250,000 clones, with 80% to 90% occurring once and the leading ten covering roughly 10%. The rearrangement uses TRBV5-6 and TRBJ1-3; TRBD1 is a possible D gene (6 bases). This sequence was found in a man aged 45-65 years with COVID-19, enrolled during active disease. The material sequenced was peripheral blood. The CDR3 DNA reads TGTGCCAGCAGCTCCCCAGGGGATGTCAGCTCTGGAAACACCATATATTTT. This sequence encodes CASSSPGDVSSGNTIYF. The full variable domain, in which reference TRBV5-6 and TRBJ1-3 provide the parts outside the CDR3, is DAGVTQSPTHLIKTRGQQVTLRCSPKSGHDTVSWYQQALGQGPQFIFQYYEEEERQRGNFPDRFSGHQFPNYSSELNVNALLLGDSALYLCASSSPGDVSSGNTIYFGEGSWLTVV.